The 11 T cell receptor beta chains below come from one sample, sequenced in a study of cytomegalovirus exposure and HLA in healthy donors (dated by TCRdb to 2017 to 2019). The receptor library was made with the immunoSEQ multiplex PCR assay. Not all clones reach the TCRdb copy of this immuneACCESS table, which keeps in-frame sequences only. Checked studies attribute under half of the gap to unresolved V genes and leave the rest unexplained. The sample includes some 210,000 clones, with around 87% observed a single time. The ten largest make up more than 1.5% of the sample. Sequenced input: PBMCs. The receptors were gathered from a woman aged 18-30 years in good health and CMV-seropositive.

J is TRBJ2-1 and V is TRBV2, with a possible D match to TRBD2 (5 bases). V was shortened by 6 bases and J by 4 bases, with 10 bases between the two germline ends. The CDR3 sequence is 13 residues long. Germline lookup yields CDR1 SNHLY and CDR2 FYNNEI. The chain's CDR3 is CASSGGGYNEQFF. CDR3 DNA sequence: TGTGCCAGCAGCGGAGGCGGGTACAATGAGCAGTTCTTC.

V and J are TRBV29-1 and TRBJ2-3, with TRBD2 as a possible D gene (5 bases). The germline gives CDR1 SQVTM, CDR2 ANQGSEA. Trimming took off 3 bases at V and 6 bases at J, with 10 bases between the two ends. CDR3 size: 12 residues. The CDR3 nucleotides are TGCAGCGTTGACCTGGGAGATGATACGCAGTATTTT. Translating gives CSVDLGDDTQYF.

The chain employs TRBV7-3 and TRBJ2-1, with D maybe TRBD2 (5 bases). Looked up from germline, CDR1 is SGHTA and CDR2 is FQGTGA. The CDR3 length is 12 residues. Trimming stripped 6 bases from V and 5 bases from J, with 8 bases between. The CDR3: CASRLGNNEQFF. CDR3 nucleotides: TGTGCCAGCAGACTAGGAAACAATGAGCAGTTCTTC.

The chain carries TRBV28 and TRBJ2-2; D may be TRBD1 (5 bases). V shed 6 bases and J shed 6 bases, with 14 bases lying between them. Germline assignment: CDR1 MDHEN and CDR2 SYDVKM. The CDR3 contains 14 residues. The CDR3, as DNA: TGTGCCAGCAGGATATCAGGGTCGGCCGGGGAGCTGTTTTTT. It codes for CASRISGSAGELFF.

The V and J genes are TRBV10-3 and TRBJ1-4; D not resolved. The CDR3 loop spans 15 amino acids. With 5 bases removed from V and 2 bases from J, the gap between germline ends came to 12 bases. Germline V lookup: CDR1 ENHRY, CDR2 SYGVKD. The CDR3 protein is CAISPTAATNEKLFF. Here the CDR3 DNA reads TGTGCCATCAGTCCCACAGCAGCTACTAATGAAAAACTGTTTTTT.

This sequence joins TRBV11-3 and TRBJ2-1; 8 bases match TRBD1. Germline trimming cut 0 bases from V and 5 bases from J; bases unmatched to any gene: 3. This CDR3 spans 15 amino acids. Germline values: CDR1 SGHNT, CDR2 YENEEA. The CDR3 sequence: CASSLDRGPHNEQFF. The CDR3 nucleotides read TGTGCCAGCAGCTTAGACAGGGGGCCTCACAATGAGCAGTTCTTC.

The chain links TRBV2 to TRBJ2-3; a possible D gene is TRBD2 (6 bases). Trimming pared 7 bases from V and 5 bases from J, leaving 19 bases between. Germline CDR1 reads SNHLY; CDR2 reads FYNNEI. The CDR3 contains 15 residues. The CDR3 nucleotides read TGTGCCAGCACTGAGACTAGGGGAAGGGGAGATACGCAGTATTTT. Protein sequence: CASTETRGRGDTQYF.

The V gene is TRBV10-3, the J gene TRBJ2-3; tentatively, D is TRBD2 (5 bases). The CDR3 extends over 11 amino acids. Germline V gene lookup returns CDR1 ENHRY and CDR2 SYGVKD. V gave up 8 bases and J gave up 4 bases, with 7 bases separating them. CDR3 sequence reads: CAIRGSDTQYF. The CDR3 nucleotides read TGTGCCATCCGCGGGTCAGATACGCAGTATTTT.

The chain uses TRBV7-6 and TRBJ1-5, with TRBD1 matching over 8 bases. With 4 bases clipped from V and 0 bases from J, the junction kept 5 bases outside the gene matches. CDR3 size: 16 residues. CDR1 is SGHVS and CDR2 is FNYEAQ in the germline V gene. The CDR3 region is CASSSGTGFSNQPQHF. The CDR3 bases are TGTGCCAGCAGCTCAGGGACAGGATTTAGCAATCAGCCCCAGCATTTT.

This chain uses TRBV28 with TRBJ2-7; 10 positions agree with TRBD1. V was clipped by 2 bases and J by 4 bases; unmatched bases: 5. The CDR3 contains 15 residues. Per the germline V gene, CDR1 is MDHEN and CDR2 is SYDVKM. The CDR3 is CASSLSLGQGYEQYF. The CDR3 DNA follows: TGTGCCAGCAGTTTAAGTCTGGGACAGGGGTACGAGCAGTACTTC.

The chain recombines TRBV5-4 with TRBJ2-7, with TRBD2 matching 10 bases. This CDR3 contains 15 residues. Germline CDR1 and CDR2: SGHNT and YYREEE (reference sequence). V gave up 4 bases and J gave up 5 bases; unmatched junction bases: 9. CDR3 sequence reads: CASSKASGSIHEQYF. In DNA form, the CDR3 reads TGTGCCAGCAGCAAAGCTAGCGGGAGTATCCACGAGCAGTACTTC.